This T cell receptor beta chain was observed in a study of cytotoxic CD8 clonotypes in ibrutinib-treated CLL. Extraction of around 2 micrograms of genomic DNA from cryopreserved PBMCs supplied material for TCR beta libraries. The V gene's germline CDR1 is LGHNA and CDR2 YSLEER. V lost 1 base, J lost 4 bases, and 6 bases stayed unmatched. The CDR3 totals 16 residues. Sequencing was designed to attain a depth spanning 1 in 200,000 to 1 in 1 million T cells. Clones were sequenced by immunoSEQ multiplex PCR, and TCRdb holds only the in-frame ones, with some missing. The sample includes about 160,000 clones, roughly 77% of them seen just once.

The chain employs TRBV4-3 and TRBJ1-5; 8 nucleotides align to TRBD1. The clonotype was recovered from a human donor with chronic lymphocytic leukemia. Sequencing was performed on PBMCs, taken after 12 months of ibrutinib treatment. The DNA of the CDR3 is TGCGCCAGCAGCCAAGGGGAGGACAGGGCTAATCAGCCCCAGCATTTT. Amino acid sequence: CASSQGEDRANQPQHF.